Shown below are 5 T cell receptor beta chains from a single sample sequenced in a study of blood T cell repertoires in COVID-19. TCRdb keeps only in-frame clones here, not all; method: immunoSEQ multiplex PCR. The data hold approximately 220,000 clones, with roughly 80% observed a single time. Sequencing was carried out using PBMCs or T cells enriched from blood (not recorded which). The receptors come from a woman between 40 and 55 years old with acute COVID-19.

The V gene is TRBV5-8, the J gene TRBJ1-2; D not resolved. Germline loops: CDR1 SGHTS, CDR2 YDEGEE. Trimming removed 2 bases at V and 7 bases at J, with 9 bases between. There are 12 residues in the CDR3. The CDR3 bases are TGTGCCAGCAGCTTACAGCCAGGTGGCTACACCTTC. This encodes CASSLQPGGYTF.

V and J are TRBV11-2 and TRBJ1-3, with a tentative D call TRBD1 (6 bases). The germline V gene encodes CDR1 SGHAT and CDR2 FQNNGV. With 4 bases removed from V and 2 bases from J, the gap between germline ends came to 9 bases. The CDR3 consists of 14 residues. CDR3 coding DNA: TGTGCCAGCAGCTCCGGACAGCCTGGAAACACCATATATTTT. The encoded protein is CASSSGQPGNTIYF.

V is TRBV2 and J is TRBJ2-1, with a tentative D call TRBD1 (5 bases). V was pared by 4 bases and J by 7 bases, with 11 bases between. The CDR3 sequence is 13 residues long. Per the germline V gene, CDR1 is SNHLY and CDR2 is FYNNEI. The CDR3 loop reads CASSVGQLNEQFF. The CDR3 DNA is TGTGCCAGCAGTGTGGGGCAGCTAAATGAGCAGTTCTTC.

The chain uses TRBV4-1 and TRBJ1-1; D uncertain. Per the germline V gene, CDR1 is MGHRA and CDR2 is YSYEKL. The CDR3 has 14 amino acids. Trimming took off 0 bases at V and 4 bases at J, with 9 bases between the two ends. Here the CDR3 DNA reads TGCGCCAGCAGCCAAGATCTAGTTGGCACTGAAGCTTTCTTT. Protein product: CASSQDLVGTEAFF.

This clone was seen just once. CDR3 coding DNA: TGCGCCAGCAGTCCAGGGCTCGGACAGGGGACCTACGAGCAGTACTTC. The encoded protein is CASSPGLGQGTYEQYF. The gene calls are TRBV5-1 and TRBJ2-7; 9 bases fit TRBD1. The germline CDR1 and CDR2 sequences are SGHRS and YFSETQ. The CDR3 covers 16 residues. J lost 2 bases, V lost 5 bases, and 11 bases had no gene match.